This T cell receptor beta chain is drawn from a study of blood T cell repertoires in COVID-19. J was trimmed by 0 bases and V by 6 bases; bases with no gene match: 12. Germline lookup yields CDR1 KGHSH and CDR2 LQKENI. The CDR3 is 19 amino acids. Data came from immunoSEQ multiplex PCR; TCRdb stores just in-frame clones and leaves some out. The sample has a few hundred thousand clones; around 84% are singletons. Material for sequencing was PBMCs or T cells enriched from blood (not recorded which). This rearrangement joins TRBV18 to TRBJ2-1; 12 nucleotides line up with TRBD2. The sequence derives from a woman under 30 who had recovered from COVID-19. CDR3: CASSPGGLAGGISYNEQFF. CDR3 bases: TGTGCCAGCTCCCCCGGAGGCCTAGCGGGGGGGATCTCCTACAATGAGCAGTTCTTC. Based on the CDR3 plus reference TRBV18 and TRBJ2-1, the full variable domain is NAGVMQNPRHLVRRRGQEARLRCSPMKGHSHVYWYRQLPEEGLKFMVYLQKENIIDESGMPKERFSAEFPKEGPSILRIQQVVRGDSAAYFCASSPGGLAGGISYNEQFFGPGTRLTVL.